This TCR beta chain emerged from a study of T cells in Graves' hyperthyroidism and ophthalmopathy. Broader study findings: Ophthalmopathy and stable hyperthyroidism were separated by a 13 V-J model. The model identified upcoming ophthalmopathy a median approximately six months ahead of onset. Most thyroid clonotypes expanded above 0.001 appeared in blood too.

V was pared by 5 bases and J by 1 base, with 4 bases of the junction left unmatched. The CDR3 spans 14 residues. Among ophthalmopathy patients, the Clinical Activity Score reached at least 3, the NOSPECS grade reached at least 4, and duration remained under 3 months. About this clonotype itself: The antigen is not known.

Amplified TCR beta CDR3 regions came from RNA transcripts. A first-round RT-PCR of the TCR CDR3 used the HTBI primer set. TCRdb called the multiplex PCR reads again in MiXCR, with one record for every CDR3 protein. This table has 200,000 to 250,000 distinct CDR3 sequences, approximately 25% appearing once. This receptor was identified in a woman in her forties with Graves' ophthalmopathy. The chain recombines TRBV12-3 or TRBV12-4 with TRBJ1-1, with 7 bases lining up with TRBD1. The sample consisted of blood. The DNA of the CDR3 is TGTGCCAGCAGTCCTCAGGGGGAGAACACTGAAGCTTTCTTT. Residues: CASSPQGENTEAFF.